The 6 T cell receptor beta chains given below trace back to one sample, sequenced in a study of T cell responses to AZD1222 COVID-19 vaccine. TCRdb's table, derived via immunoSEQ multiplex PCR, lists solely in-frame clones and lacks some. The sample yields about 140,000 clones, 75% to 85% seen once. The sample here was peripheral blood, taken 28 days after the second dose of the MenACWY control vaccine. The receptors derive from an adult who received the MenACWY meningococcal vaccine as a control.

This sequence joins TRBV28 and TRBJ2-5; 9 bases fit TRBD1. CDR3 length equals 15 residues. The germline V gene has CDR1 MDHEN and CDR2 SYDVKM. The ends lost 6 bases at V and 5 bases at J; junction bases unmatched: 10. This chain's CDR3 is CASSLQGAGAETQYF. As DNA, the CDR3 is TGTGCCAGCAGCCTACAGGGGGCTGGGGCCGAGACCCAGTACTTC.

This chain joins TRBV5-8 and TRBJ2-2; 10 bases line up with TRBD1. Germline CDR1 reads SGHTS; CDR2 reads YDEGEE. CDR3 length: 17 amino acids. With V trimmed by 0 bases and J by 3 bases, 5 bases remained unmatched. The CDR3 reads CASSLGQGATDTGELFF. For the CDR3, the DNA is TGTGCCAGCAGCTTGGGACAGGGGGCTACGGACACCGGGGAGCTGTTTTTT. The full variable domain, its missing parts supplied by reference TRBV5-8 and TRBJ2-2, is EAGVTQSPTHLIKTRGQQATLRCSPISGHTSVYWYQQALGLGLQFLLWYDEGEERNRGNFPPRFSGRQFPNYSSELNVNALELEDSALYLCASSLGQGATDTGELFFGEGSRLTVL.

The chain combines TRBV6-5 with TRBJ2-7; D remains unclear. The CDR3 loop spans 14 amino acids. The germline CDR1 and CDR2 sequences are MNHEY and SVGAGI. V was cut by 2 bases and J by 0 bases, with 8 bases left in between. The CDR3 DNA reads TGTGCCAGCAGTTACACTGGGGACTCCTACGAGCAGTACGTC. Encoded protein: CASSYTGDSYEQYV.

This chain links TRBV7-9 with TRBJ1-3, with 9 positions matching TRBD1. The CDR3 sequence is 14 residues long. Germline trimming cut 2 bases from V and 8 bases from J; bases unmatched to any gene: 4. The germline gives CDR1 SEHNR, CDR2 FQNEAQ (reference sequence). This CDR3 reads CASSLQQGAHTIYF. For the CDR3, the DNA is TGTGCCAGCAGCTTACAACAGGGGGCACACACCATATATTTT.

The rearrangement joins TRBV6-5 to TRBJ1-1; 8 bases are shared with TRBD1. This CDR3 contains 14 residues. After removal of 4 bases from V and 3 bases from J, the junction contained 4 bases not matched to a gene. CDR1 and CDR2 (germline): MNHEY, SVGAGI. CDR3 DNA sequence: TGTGCCAGCAGTTTAGACAGGGGTGACACTGAAGCTTTCTTT. Its translation is CASSLDRGDTEAFF.

The genes are TRBV18 and TRBJ2-1; 11 nucleotides line up with TRBD2. Unmatched junction bases numbered 12, after V lost 2 bases and J lost 9 bases. CDR1 and CDR2 from the germline V gene are KGHSH and LQKENI. CDR3 length: 17 amino acids. This chain's CDR3 is CASSPMSTSGSLAEQFF. In nucleotides, the CDR3 is TGTGCCAGCTCACCAATGAGCACTAGCGGGAGCTTGGCTGAGCAGTTCTTC. The complete variable domain, with remaining parts taken from reference TRBV18 and TRBJ2-1, reads NAGVMQNPRHLVRRRGQEARLRCSPMKGHSHVYWYRQLPEEGLKFMVYLQKENIIDESGMPKERFSAEFPKEGPSILRIQQVVRGDSAAYFCASSPMSTSGSLAEQFFGPGTRLTVL.